These 7 T cell receptor beta chains share one sample of origin, sequenced in a study of cytomegalovirus exposure and HLA in healthy donors. Libraries were prepared by immunoSEQ multiplex PCR; TCRdb keeps only in-frame clonotypes and omits some of them. The table includes 70,000 or so clones, 94% detected once. What was sequenced was PBMCs. The receptor source for this set is a man aged 18 to 29 in good health and CMV-seropositive.

V and J are TRBV10-3 and TRBJ2-5; 7 bases fit TRBD2. Trimming took 3 bases from V and 1 from J; bases not matched to a gene: 5. Germline V gives CDR1 ENHRY, CDR2 SYGVKD. This CDR3 has 15 residues. CDR3 coding DNA: TGTGCCATCAGTGACGCGGCGGGGGTCCAAGAGACCCAGTACTTC. Protein sequence: CAISDAAGVQETQYF.

The rearrangement uses TRBV5-1 and TRBJ2-7; weak D call: TRBD1 (5 bases). V was pared by 1 base and J by 2 bases, with 10 bases between. CDR1 and CDR2 from the germline V gene are SGHRS and YFSETQ. The CDR3 is made up of 14 amino acids. As DNA, the CDR3 is TGCGCCAGCAGCTTGCAGGGCCAGACCTACGAGCAGTACTTC. It is translated as CASSLQGQTYEQYF.

The chain combines TRBV28 with TRBJ1-2; 8 bases agree with TRBD1. CDR3 length: 13 residues. V shed 4 bases, J shed 7 bases, and the junction held 5 bases outside the gene matches. Germline-derived CDR1 and CDR2 are MDHEN and SYDVKM. CDR3 in DNA: TGTGCCAGCAGTTCCCAGGGGGCAGGTGGCTACACCTTC. Translated: CASSSQGAGGYTF.

The chain combines TRBV28 with TRBJ1-5; D gene unclear. The ends were cut back, 3 bases at V and 6 bases at J, with 6 bases in the middle. CDR1 MDHEN and CDR2 SYDVKM come from the germline V gene. This CDR3 has 12 residues. Written as DNA, the CDR3 is TGTGCCAGCAGTTTCCAGTTTCAGCCCCAGCATTTT. Its protein is CASSFQFQPQHF.

The chain is built from TRBV28 and TRBJ2-5; a weak D match, TRBD2 (5 bases). The V end was cut by 6 bases, the J end by 2 bases, with 10 bases between. The CDR3 is 13 amino acids. Germline CDR1 and CDR2: MDHEN and SYDVKM. CDR3 residues: CASRRGRQETQYF. The CDR3 nucleotides are TGTGCCAGCAGACGAGGGAGACAAGAGACCCAGTACTTC.

This clone is a singleton in its sample. CDR3 amino acids: CASSPMDPGGETDTQYF. CDR3 DNA sequence: TGTGCCAGCAGCCCTATGGACCCGGGGGGCGAGACAGATACGCAGTATTTT. The chain is built from TRBV11-3 and TRBJ2-3; TRBD2 is a possible D gene (7 bases). Per germline, CDR1 SGHNT and CDR2 YENEEA. CDR3 length: 17 residues. V was pared by 5 bases and J by 3 bases, with 21 bases between.

The chain recombines TRBV28 with TRBJ2-7; 10 bases are shared with TRBD2. Trimming removed 11 bases from V and 2 bases from J; junction bases left unmatched: 18. The CDR3 is 17 residues long. Germline values: CDR1 MDHEN, CDR2 SYDVKM. CDR3 in amino acids: CAAQGRLAGLPTYEQYF. The CDR3 DNA reads TGTGCCGCACAGGGGCGACTAGCGGGCCTCCCAACCTACGAGCAGTACTTC. Full variable domain (outside the CDR3, taken from reference TRBV28 and TRBJ2-7): DVKVTQSSRYLVKRTGEKVFLECVQDMDHENMFWYRQDPGLGLRLIYFSYDVKMKEKGDIPEGYSVSREKKERFSLILESASTNQTSMYLCAAQGRLAGLPTYEQYFGPGTRLTVT.